Below are 30 T cell receptor beta chains sequenced from a single sample in a study of OX40 agonist ivuxolimab in advanced cancers. This table comes from immunoSEQ multiplex PCR, and its TCRdb copy is limited to in-frame clones, with some not included. The top ten clones hold roughly 3% of a sample with about 70,000 clones, 80% to 90% of them seen once. The sequencing here drew on CD4+ or CD8+ T cells sorted from blood, taken in a trial of the OX40 agonist ivuxolimab. These receptors were taken from an adult with an advanced solid tumor such as melanoma, head and neck, liver or kidney cancer.

This chain uses TRBV25-1 with TRBJ1-2; D is undetermined. The CDR3 covers 13 residues. V was shortened by 1 base and J by 6 bases, with 9 bases between the two germline ends. Germline assignment: CDR1 MGHDK and CDR2 SYGVNS. The CDR3 loop reads CASSELDGDGYTF. As DNA, the CDR3 is TGTGCCAGCAGTGAATTGGACGGCGATGGCTACACCTTC.

This chain connects TRBV19 to TRBJ1-1, with TRBD1 as a possible D gene (5 bases). Per germline, CDR1 LNHDA and CDR2 SQIVND (reference sequence). The CDR3 has 13 amino acids. Trimming left V 3 bases short and J 10 bases short, with 15 bases between. DNA for the CDR3: TGTGCCAGTAGTATTTCTGGGGGGAAAGGAGCTTTCTTT. This gives the protein CASSISGGKGAFF.

The genes are TRBV28 and TRBJ1-2, with a weak D call TRBD1 (5 bases). This CDR3 is 13 amino acids long. Trimming removed 4 bases from V and 8 bases from J, with 14 bases in between. Germline CDR1 MDHEN, CDR2 SYDVKM. The CDR3 region has the DNA TGTGCCAGCAGTTCGGGGGTCATTCGGGGCTACACCTTC. Translated: CASSSGVIRGYTF.

The genes are TRBV6-1 and TRBJ2-7; D not certain. The CDR3 runs 11 residues. Trimming stripped 5 bases from V and 3 bases from J, with 5 bases between. Germline V gene sequence: CDR1 MNHNS, CDR2 SASEGT. This CDR3 is CASSNLYEQYF. CDR3 sequence (DNA): TGTGCCAGCAGTAACCTCTACGAGCAGTACTTC.

In its sample, this clone was seen once. This sequence joins TRBV19 and TRBJ1-2; D gene ambiguous. The V gene lost 7 bases and the J gene lost 6 bases, with 18 bases spanning the gap. This CDR3 has 14 amino acids. From germline, CDR1 is LNHDA and CDR2 SQIVND (reference sequence). CDR3 in amino acids: CASTTRAEIDGYTF. CDR3 nucleotide sequence: TGTGCCAGTACAACGAGGGCCGAGATTGATGGCTACACCTTC.

The V gene is TRBV23-1, the J gene TRBJ1-3; 9 bases fit TRBD1. TRBV23-1 is recorded as an ORF, its role being uncertain. This CDR3 spans 20 amino acids. The V and J ends lost 0 bases and 2 bases, in that order; junction bases with no gene match: 14. CDR3 protein: CASSQSFGTGLVLTGNTIYF. The CDR3 DNA sequence: TGCGCCAGCAGTCAATCGTTCGGGACAGGGCTGGTCTTAACTGGAAACACCATATATTTT.

The chain uses TRBV9 and TRBJ2-3; D unclear. Between the trimmed V and J ends, which lost 2 bases and 0 bases, there was a span of 13 bases. Germline values: CDR1 SGDLS, CDR2 YYNGEE. CDR3 length: 16 amino acids. The CDR3 is CASSVGLSVSTDTQYF. The CDR3, as DNA: TGTGCCAGCAGCGTTGGGCTGTCAGTAAGCACAGATACGCAGTATTTT. The variable domain in full, with the rest retrieved from reference TRBV9 and TRBJ2-3, is DSGVTQTPKHLITATGQRVTLRCSPRSGDLSVYWYQQSLDQGLQFLIQYYNGEERAKGNILERFSAQQFPDLHSELNLSSLELGDSALYFCASSVGLSVSTDTQYFGPGTRLTVL.

CDR3 bases: TGTGCCAGCAGCTTATCGTTCAATGAGCAGTTCTTC. It is translated as CASSLSFNEQFF. This sequence joins TRBV7-3 and TRBJ2-1; D unclear. Germline CDR1 SGHTA, CDR2 FQGTGA. V was trimmed by 2 bases and J by 6 bases, leaving 5 bases between them. This CDR3 spans 12 amino acids. The full variable domain, rest sourced from reference TRBV7-3 and TRBJ2-1, is GAGVSQTPSNKVTEKGKYVELRCDPISGHTALYWYRQSLGQGPEFLIYFQGTGAADDSGLPNDRFFAVRPEGSVSTLKIQRTERGDSAVYLCASSLSFNEQFFGPGTRLTVL.

This clone came up a few times. This chain uses TRBV6-6 with TRBJ2-3, with D uncertain. Trimming took off 6 bases at V and 6 bases at J, with 7 bases between the two ends. The germline CDR1 and CDR2 sequences are MNHNY and SVGAGI (reference sequence). This CDR3 contains 11 residues. CDR3 residues: CASSFPDTQYF. Here the CDR3 DNA reads TGTGCCAGCAGCTTCCCCGATACGCAGTATTTT.

J is TRBJ2-7 and V is TRBV6-5; 7 bases map to TRBD2. CDR1 is MNHEY and CDR2 is SVGAGI in the germline V gene. This CDR3 comprises 13 residues. The V gene end was trimmed by 6 bases and the J gene end by 3 bases; junction bases not matched to a gene: 5. The CDR3 is CASRGGILYEQYF. CDR3 coding DNA: TGTGCCAGCAGGGGAGGGATTCTCTACGAGCAGTACTTC.

The J gene is TRBJ1-6, the V gene TRBV5-4; no reliable D call. CDR1 SGHNT and CDR2 YYREEE come from the germline V gene (reference sequence). CDR3 length equals 14 residues. V lost 4 bases and J 10 bases, leaving 15 bases between the germline ends. The DNA of the CDR3 is TGTGCCAGCAGCCGACCTGGGTTGGGGTCACCCCTCCACTTT. Amino acids: CASSRPGLGSPLHF. Drawing the rest from reference TRBV5-4 and TRBJ1-6, the complete variable domain is ETGVTQSPTHLIKTRGQQVTLRCSSQSGHNTVSWYQQALGQGPQFIFQYYREEENGRGNFPPRFSGLQFPNYSSELNVNALELDDSALYLCASSRPGLGSPLHFGNGTRLTVT.

V gene TRBV11-3 combines with J gene TRBJ1-2, with D possibly matching TRBD1 (6 bases). The CDR3 is made up of 16 amino acids. V lost 5 bases and J lost 0, with 16 bases in between. The germline V gene has CDR1 SGHNT and CDR2 YENEEA. In nucleotides, the CDR3 is TGTGCCAGCAGCCCCCCCCAGGGGTTCGCTAACTATGGCTACACCTTC. It is translated as CASSPPQGFANYGYTF. The full variable domain, in which reference TRBV11-3 and TRBJ1-2 provide the parts outside the CDR3, is EAGVVQSPRYKIIEKKQPVAFWCNPISGHNTLYWYLQNLGQGPELLIRYENEEAVDDSQLPKDRFSAERLKGVDSTLKIQPAELGDSAVYLCASSPPQGFANYGYTFGSGTRLTVV.

J is TRBJ2-1 and V is TRBV30; 11 bases are shared with TRBD2. The CDR3 length is 15 residues. The germline V gene encodes CDR1 GTSNPN and CDR2 SVGIG (reference sequence). V gave up 1 base and J gave up 2 bases; unmatched junction bases: 1. CDR3 region: CAWSGSGGAYNEQFF. The CDR3 nucleotides are TGTGCCTGGAGTGGTAGCGGGGGGGCCTACAATGAGCAGTTCTTC.

The chain uses TRBV5-1 and TRBJ2-3; TRBD2 matches at 7 bases. The CDR3 has 13 residues. Trimming at V came to 4 bases and at J to 6 bases, leaving 5 bases not matched to a gene. Germline V gene lookup returns CDR1 SGHRS and CDR2 YFSETQ. The CDR3 sequence: CASSIGLVDTQYF. The CDR3 DNA reads as TGCGCCAGCAGCATAGGACTAGTCGATACGCAGTATTTT.

J is TRBJ1-2 and V is TRBV11-2; D remains ambiguous. In germline, CDR1 is SGHAT, CDR2 FQNNGV. Between the trimmed V and J ends, which lost 5 bases and 4 bases, there was a span of 20 bases. The CDR3 consists of 16 residues. In nucleotides, the CDR3 is TGTGCCAGCAGCAGACCTGCCGACTCTCATCCCTATGGCTACACCTTC. It encodes CASSRPADSHPYGYTF.

This clone was seen a handful of times. Within the sample, other DNA sequences also encode this same CDR3. This chain links TRBV19 with TRBJ2-5, with 7 bases lining up with TRBD1. The CDR3 totals 13 residues. Trimming removed 6 bases from V and 5 bases from J; junction bases left unmatched: 6. Germline V gene sequence: CDR1 LNHDA, CDR2 SQIVND (reference sequence). CDR3 loop: CASSLTGMETQYF. Here the CDR3 DNA reads TGTGCCAGTAGCCTGACAGGGATGGAGACCCAGTACTTC.

Notes on this clone: A read error may produce the germline difference seen at one junction end. This CDR3 is also generated by other DNA sequences in the sample. The rearrangement links TRBV7-3 to TRBJ1-1, with unresolved D. Germline values: CDR1 SGHTA, CDR2 FQGTGA. This CDR3 contains 13 residues. CDR3 amino acids: CASSLWMNTEAFF. The CDR3 bases are TGTGCCAGCAGCCTTTGGATGAACACTGAAGCCTTCTTT.

The J gene is TRBJ1-2, the V gene TRBV29-1; D not certain. The CDR3 has 12 amino acids. With 2 bases removed from V and 8 bases from J, the gap between germline ends came to 12 bases. Germline CDR1 and CDR2: SQVTM and ANQGSEA. CDR3: CSVERQAKGYTF. The DNA of the CDR3 is TGCAGCGTTGAACGCCAGGCTAAGGGCTACACCTTC.

V gene TRBV4-2 combines with J gene TRBJ1-2; D unresolved. The CDR3 runs to 14 residues. CDR1 is LGHNA, CDR2 YNFKEQ, per germline. The V end lost 0 bases, the J end lost 2 bases, and 7 bases lay between the germline ends. The DNA of the CDR3 is TGTGCCAGCAGCCAAGACGGGTTCAACTATGGCTACACCTTC. Amino acid sequence: CASSQDGFNYGYTF.

This chain joins TRBV5-5 and TRBJ2-7; D is unclear. Trimming shortened V by 4 bases and J by 3 bases, and 14 bases separated the two germline ends. The germline V gene has CDR1 SGHKS and CDR2 YYEKEE (reference sequence). The CDR3 covers 14 residues. In DNA, the CDR3 is TGTGCCAGCAGCCCTAACGAGGCAATCTACGAGCAGTACTTC. It specifies CASSPNEAIYEQYF.

The V and J genes are TRBV21-1 and TRBJ1-1. TRBV21-1 is a listed pseudogene. The CDR3 length is 14 residues. CDR3 loop: CASSREGPNTEAFF. As DNA, the CDR3 is TGTGCCAGCAGCAGGGAGGGCCCGAACACTGAAGCTTTCTTT.

The chain couples TRBV21-1 to TRBJ2-1; the D call of TRBD2 is as the table states it, not checked on the DNA. TRBV21-1 is noted as a pseudogene. This CDR3 is built from 15 residues. This chain's CDR3 is CASSIGGSSYNEQFF. The DNA for the CDR3 is TGTGCCAGTTCAATCGGGGGGAGCTCCTACAATGAGCAGTTCTTC.

V is TRBV5-5 and J is TRBJ1-2; 8 bases agree with TRBD1. CDR3 length: 13 amino acids. Trimming removed 4 bases from V and 7 bases from J; junction bases left unmatched: 6. CDR1 SGHKS and CDR2 YYEKEE come from the germline V gene (reference sequence). The CDR3 region is CASSATGAGGYTF. The CDR3 coding sequence is TGTGCCAGCAGCGCGACAGGGGCAGGTGGCTACACCTTC.

The V gene is TRBV2, the J gene TRBJ1-2; 10 bases are shared with TRBD1. This CDR3 is 13 amino acids long. With 8 bases clipped from V and 5 bases from J, the junction kept 5 bases outside the gene matches. Germline CDR1 and CDR2: SNHLY and FYNNEI. DNA of the CDR3: TGTGCCAGCCGAGGACAGGGGGTTTATGGCTACACCTTC. It yields the protein CASRGQGVYGYTF.

V and J are TRBV7-9 and TRBJ2-1; TRBD1 agrees at 7 bases. There are 15 residues in the CDR3. The J segment lost 5 bases and the V segment lost 5 bases, leaving 9 bases of the junction unmatched. Germline CDR1 reads SEHNR; CDR2 reads FQNEAQ (reference sequence). The CDR3 DNA reads as TGTGCCAGCAGCCTCACCGGGACAGAACACAATGAGCAGTTCTTC. It translates to CASSLTGTEHNEQFF.

The V call is TRBV12-5, the J call TRBJ2-7, with D unresolved. CDR3 size: 13 residues. V was clipped by 0 bases and J by 4 bases, with 7 bases between them. The V gene's germline CDR1 is LGHNT and CDR2 FRNRAP. The CDR3 here is CASGLVAGYEQYF. The CDR3 nucleotides are TGTGCTAGTGGTTTGGTCGCTGGGTACGAGCAGTACTTC.

V and J are TRBV7-8 and TRBJ1-1; D is undetermined. Germline V gene lookup returns CDR1 SGHVS and CDR2 FQNEAQ. The CDR3 loop spans 11 amino acids. Deletions cut 2 bases from V and 8 bases from J, with 6 bases between. CDR3 DNA sequence: TGTGCCAGCAGCTTACCTCCGGAAGCTTTCTTT. This encodes CASSLPPEAFF. The full variable domain, in which reference TRBV7-8 and TRBJ1-1 provide the parts outside the CDR3, is GAGVSQSPRYKVAKRGQDVALRCDPISGHVSLFWYQQALGQGPEFLTYFQNEAQLDKSGLPSDRFFAERPEGSVSTLKIQRTQQEDSAVYLCASSLPPEAFFGQGTRLTVV.

V and J are TRBV18 and TRBJ1-5; no definite D call. The V and J ends lost 4 bases and 6 bases respectively, with 13 bases between them. The CDR3 is made up of 14 amino acids. The V gene's germline CDR1 is KGHSH and CDR2 LQKENI. The chain's CDR3 is CASSQEHEIQPQHF. The CDR3, as DNA: TGTGCCAGCTCACAGGAACACGAAATTCAGCCCCAGCATTTT.

This chain uses TRBV7-3 with TRBJ2-3, with D perhaps TRBD1 (5 bases). The length of the CDR3 is 14 residues. Between the trimmed V and J ends, which lost 6 bases and 3 bases, there was a span of 13 bases. The germline V gene has CDR1 SGHTA and CDR2 FQGTGA. CDR3 nucleotides: TGTGCCAGCAGGGGGCCAGGGTCGACAGATACGCAGTATTTT. This gives the protein CASRGPGSTDTQYF.

The CDR3 loop is CASSVAPQGYEQYF. The CDR3 coding sequence is TGTGCCAGCAGCGTAGCCCCACAGGGCTACGAGCAGTACTTC. This rearrangement joins TRBV9 to TRBJ2-7; TRBD1 might be the D (6 bases). This CDR3 has 14 residues. V gave up 0 bases and J gave up 3 bases, with 10 bases separating them. Germline V gene data show CDR1 as SGDLS and CDR2 as YYNGEE.